This T cell receptor (beta chain) is from a study of T-cell memory formation after mild COVID-19. MiXCR, applied by TCRdb to the 5' RACE reads, yields one record per CDR3 protein. Of approximately 300,000 distinct CDR3 sequences in the sample, more than 15% were seen once. The sequenced sample consisted of PBMCs or a T cell subset sorted from them (not recorded which). The sequence derives from a man aged 18 to 30 who had mild COVID-19 (a few samples of this study predate the infection). Cell type and time point are not known.

The CDR3 DNA is TGTGCCAGCAGTGAGCCGGGACCGGGATCGCCCCAGCATTTT. Residues: CASSEPGPGSPQHF. V gene TRBV9 combines with J gene TRBJ1-5, with D possibly being TRBD1 (5 bases). V shed 5 bases and J shed 9 bases, with 18 bases lying between them. CDR1 is SGDLS, CDR2 YYNGEE, per germline. The CDR3 consists of 14 residues.